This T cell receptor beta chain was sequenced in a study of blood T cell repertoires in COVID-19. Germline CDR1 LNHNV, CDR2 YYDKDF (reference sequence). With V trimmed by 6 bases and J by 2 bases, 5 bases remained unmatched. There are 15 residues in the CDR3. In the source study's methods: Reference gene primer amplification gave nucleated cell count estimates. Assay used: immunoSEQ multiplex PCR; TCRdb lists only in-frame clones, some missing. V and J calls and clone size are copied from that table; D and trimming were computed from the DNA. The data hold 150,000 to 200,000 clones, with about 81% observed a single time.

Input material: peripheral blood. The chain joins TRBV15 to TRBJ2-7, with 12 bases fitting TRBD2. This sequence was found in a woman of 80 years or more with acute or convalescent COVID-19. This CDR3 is CATRRTSGATYEQYF. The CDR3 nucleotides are TGTGCCACCAGAAGGACTAGCGGGGCAACCTACGAGCAGTACTTC.